This T cell receptor (beta chain) came from a study of blood T cell repertoires in COVID-19. Trimming pared 1 base from V and 6 bases from J, leaving 12 bases between. The germline V gene encodes CDR1 SGHVS and CDR2 FQNEAQ. The CDR3 has 15 residues. Generated by immunoSEQ multiplex PCR, the TCRdb table keeps only in-frame clones and is missing some. The table includes approximately 190,000 clones, 65% to 90% detected once. This TCR came from a man older than 75 with acute or convalescent COVID-19. This chain connects TRBV7-8 to TRBJ2-2, with a weak D call TRBD2 (5 bases). Sequencing was carried out using peripheral blood. In DNA, the CDR3 is TGTGCCAGCAGCTTAGTACCGAGGGCAGCCGGGGAGCTGTTTTTT. Translated: CASSLVPRAAGELFF. The full variable domain, rest sourced from reference TRBV7-8 and TRBJ2-2, is GAGVSQSPRYKVAKRGQDVALRCDPISGHVSLFWYQQALGQGPEFLTYFQNEAQLDKSGLPSDRFFAERPEGSVSTLKIQRTQQEDSAVYLCASSLVPRAAGELFFGEGSRLTVL.